The sequence of this T cell receptor (beta chain) was determined in a study of shared clonotypes between healthy human individuals (dated by TCRdb to about 2020). Regarding the study in general: Three men and a couple of women, aged 18 to 49 years, made up the cohort. For each donor, CD4 naive and CD4 memory were each given three plates, CD8 naive was given two plates, and CD8 memory was given one plate. To estimate repertoire size and how much clonotypes are shared between individuals, the study performed deep sequencing of blood TCR repertoires from a handful of healthy adults. Different laboratories and diverse techniques were used to prepare libraries and sequence TCR repertoires, to increase sequencing depth and limit assay-specific biases. Between about 0.94 and 10 billion PBMCs per donor were obtained by leukapheresis. Study-wide findings and limitations: Clonotypes shared by all four sorted-subset donors showed higher generation probabilities than non-shared clonotypes. Across four donors, about 5.2% of naive CD4, around 3.5% of naive CD8, 2% to 2.5% of memory CD4, and approximately 0.4% of memory CD8 clonotypes were shared. Only blood was sampled, and tissue TCR repertoires likely differ from those in blood. Because the study included a small number of donors, the genetic and exposure-history diversity represented was limited. Rarefaction of sorted-subset datasets indicated incomplete sequencing despite the large sequencing depth. Based on pairwise subsampling, the degree of clonotype sharing among donors was expected to be affected by sequencing depth. Naive subsets generally had larger estimated clonotype richness than memory subsets.

A note on this clone: The antigen it binds to is not known. There are no base qualities to consult, and no much larger clone falls within one base.

Using the deep immunoSEQ assay, TCR CDR3 regions were amplified from genomic DNA by multiplex PCR. Extracted genomic DNA from each cell subset was spread evenly across all wells of several immunoSEQ 96-well plates, with each plate serving as a replicate. For sorted subsets, each replicate PCR was loaded with about 200 ng genomic DNA, equivalent to approximately 33,000 T cell genomes. Purified libraries were quantified with a Qubit 3.0 fluorometer, sized on a Bioanalyzer 2100, and re-quantified with the KAPA Library Quantification kit. Every immunoSEQ 96-well plate was sequenced on a separate single-read 150-cycle Illumina NextSeq 550 flow cell. The source study handled its data this way. Because the immunoSEQ output included only junctional sequences and no quality scores, the filtering could not be the same as the filtering used for full-length reads. Sequences were annotated with PyIR, a Python wrapper for IgBLAST v1.9, using IMGT germline references to assign V/J genes and CDR3. Reads were removed for weak V/J assignments (E-value above 1e-6), missing CDR3, stop codons, out-of-frame junctions, or ambiguous translated residues. A V3J clonotype was defined by an identical inferred V gene, J gene, and CDR3 amino acid sequence. The percentage overlap between two repertoires was calculated by dividing the number of shared unique clonotypes by the size of the smaller repertoire. Three approaches were used to assess repertoire richness: RTK rarefaction, the Chao1 estimator, and Recon v2.1 estimates of unobserved clonotypes. Generation probabilities for all TCRbeta clonotypes obtained by the gDNA method from a handful of donors were computed using OLGA. The immuneACCESS repertoire file appears here via TCRdb, limited to in-frame rearrangements. These files lack a portion of the clones; in checked studies, under half of the deficit traces to unresolved V genes, and the cause of the others is not known. The V and J calls and clone size were taken over from that table, and D and trimming were inferred from the DNA. This sample comprises about 1.1 million clones, about four fifths of them detected only once. The ten largest clones add up to about 0.52% of the sample.

CDR1 SGHKS and CDR2 YYEKEE are derived from the germline V gene (reference sequence). V is shortened by 4 bases, J by 2 bases, and the region joining them spans 10 bases. The CDR3 covers 14 residues, taking in both the cysteine and the phenylalanine. Kept here is only the CDR3 DNA, which spans 42 bases and is read in frame from base 1. Donors were healthy HIV-negative adults with no recently reported acute infections or vaccinations. All donors were Caucasian adults living in Nashville, Tennessee, USA. CD4+ T cells were enriched by magnetic negative selection, after which naive cells were positively selected on CD45RA and the negative fraction was taken as the memory subset. Blood was collected by leukapheresis, and PBMCs were isolated by Ficoll-Histopaque density gradient centrifugation and then cryopreserved in liquid nitrogen vapor phase. Purity and quantity of every magnetically sorted T cell population were checked by analytical flow cytometry. Each sorted fraction had its genomic DNA isolated and then quantified by UV absorbance on a Nanodrop 2000c.

In this chain, TRBV5-5 is recombined with TRBJ1-3; the D gene is not confidently resolved. The TCR was taken from a man aged 18-30 years in good health. Some clones in this sample may be carry-over from other donors' samples. Sample: memory CD4+ T cells from PBMCs. The meaning of the sample's cell subset or site label: CD45RA-negative fraction. The CDR3 amino acid sequence is: CASSLLGPGNTIYF. The sequence in DNA is TGTGCCAGCAGCCTGCTGGGCCCTGGAAACACCATATATTTT.